Each of the 27 T cell receptor beta chains below was sequenced from the same sample in a study of blood T cell repertoires in COVID-19. Profiling relied on immunoSEQ multiplex PCR, and the TCRdb table lists in-frame clones only, not all of them. Of 250,000 to 300,000 clones listed, around 88% are singletons. Sequenced input: peripheral blood. These receptors all come from an elderly man with acute or convalescent COVID-19.

The V call is TRBV3-1 (or the pseudogene TRBV3-2), the J call TRBJ2-7; 8 bases line up with TRBD2. This CDR3 spans 16 amino acids. The junction had 7 bases not matched to a gene; V was cut back by 3 bases and J by 0 bases. Germline V gene data show CDR1 as LGHDT and CDR2 as YNNKEL (reference sequence). The chain's CDR3 is CASSQGPGGSSYEQYF. CDR3 in DNA: TGTGCCAGCAGCCAGGGGCCGGGGGGGTCCTCCTACGAGCAGTACTTC.

The table lists this clone with many counts. V gene TRBV6-8 combines with J gene TRBJ1-5, with 8 bases matching TRBD1. The V gene end was trimmed by 6 bases and the J gene end by 2 bases; junction bases not matched to a gene: 6. Germline-derived CDR1 and CDR2 are MNHGY and SAAAGT. The CDR3 length is 15 residues. The CDR3 DNA reads TGTGCCAGCAGGGGACAGGTCTTTGGCAATCAGCCCCAGCATTTT. Amino acids: CASRGQVFGNQPQHF.

The CDR3 bases are TGTGCCATCAGCCCCTCCCCGGGACAGGGTGAGCGGGGGGCGTTCAATGAGCAGTTCTTC. It yields the protein CAISPSPGQGERGAFNEQFF. This chain joins TRBV10-3 and TRBJ2-1, with D perhaps matching TRBD1 or TRBD2 (9 bases each). CDR3 length equals 20 residues. The V end lost 6 bases, the J end lost 6 bases, and 33 bases lay between the germline ends. Looked up from germline, CDR1 is ENHRY and CDR2 is SYGVKD.

The CDR3 DNA sequence: TGCGCCAGCAGCTTGTCCGGGACAGGGAGAACCGGGGAGCTGTTTTTT. Translation: CASSLSGTGRTGELFF. V usage is TRBV5-1 and J usage is TRBJ2-2; 9 bases match TRBD1. V shed 1 base, J shed 5 bases, and the junction held 6 bases outside the gene matches. The CDR3 spans 16 residues. CDR1 is SGHRS, CDR2 YFSETQ, per germline. The full variable domain, its missing parts supplied by reference TRBV5-1 and TRBJ2-2, is KAGVTQTPRYLIKTRGQQVTLSCSPISGHRSVSWYQQTPGQGLQFLFEYFSETQRNKGNFPGRFSGRQFSNSRSEMNVSTLELGDSALYLCASSLSGTGRTGELFFGEGSRLTVL.

The chain couples TRBV21-1 to TRBJ1-2; no check of the table's D call, TRBD1, against the DNA was made. TRBV21-1 is a recognized pseudogene. This CDR3 has 21 amino acids. CDR3 DNA sequence: TGTGCCAGCGCACGATATTGGTTCGTTAGACAGGGGAAAAGAACCAACTATGGCTACACCTTC. This encodes CASARYWFVRQGKRTNYGYTF.

The chain combines TRBV11-3 with TRBJ2-5, with 8 bases that match TRBD2. The J segment lost 3 bases and the V segment lost 5 bases, leaving 8 bases of the junction unmatched. The CDR3 covers 15 residues. Germline-derived CDR1 and CDR2 are SGHNT and YENEEA. Here the CDR3 DNA reads TGTGCCAGCAGCCGGGGGGGGAGTCCAAAAGAGACCCAGTACTTC. It specifies CASSRGGSPKETQYF.

A word on this clone: The sample has other DNA sequences that encode this CDR3 too. The chain links TRBV29-1 to TRBJ2-7; D possibly corresponds to TRBD1 (6 bases). Trimming took off 6 bases at V and 4 bases at J, with 10 bases between the two ends. The germline V gene has CDR1 SQVTM and CDR2 ANQGSEA. The CDR3 extends over 11 amino acids. The CDR3 spells CSVAQGYEQYF. The DNA of the CDR3 is TGCAGCGTGGCGCAGGGGTACGAGCAGTACTTC.

The chain uses TRBV20-1 and TRBJ2-7; TRBD2 is a possible D gene (5 bases). Deletions cut 3 bases from V and 6 bases from J, with 15 bases between. The V gene's germline CDR1 is DFQATT and CDR2 SNEGSKA (reference sequence). The CDR3 loop spans 13 amino acids. CDR3 sequence (DNA): TGCAGTGCTAGTAGCGAGCCGTTGAGCGAGCAGTACTTC. Translated: CSASSEPLSEQYF.

CDR3 amino acids: CASTGQGYGYTF. CDR3 DNA: TGTGCCAGCACCGGACAGGGCTATGGCTACACCTTC. This chain joins TRBV6-5 and TRBJ1-2; TRBD1 matches at 8 bases. This CDR3 spans 12 amino acids. Germline lookup yields CDR1 MNHEY and CDR2 SVGAGI. The junction had 2 bases not matched to a gene; V was cut back by 7 bases and J by 4 bases.

This chain links TRBV28 with TRBJ1-5; the D gene is possibly TRBD1 (6 bases). From germline, CDR1 is MDHEN and CDR2 SYDVKM. Trimming took 5 bases from V and 2 from J, leaving 13 bases between them. This CDR3 region has 15 residues. The chain's CDR3 is CASSPPWTGNQPQHF. The CDR3 DNA sequence: TGTGCCAGCAGTCCACCATGGACAGGCAATCAGCCCCAGCATTTT.

The chain employs TRBV12-2 and TRBJ2-7; no check of the table's D call, TRBD1, against the DNA was made. TRBV12-2 is a listed pseudogene. This CDR3 spans 17 amino acids. The chain's CDR3 is CASRLGDRECSSYEQYF. The CDR3 DNA follows: TGTGCAAGTCGCTTAGGGGACAGGGAGTGTAGCTCCTACGAGCAGTACTTC.

This chain connects TRBV7-3 to TRBJ2-1; 9 bases fit TRBD2. J lost 2 bases, V lost 3 bases, and 2 bases had no gene match. CDR1 SGHTA and CDR2 FQGTGA come from the germline V gene. This CDR3 contains 15 residues. CDR3 sequence: CASSFAGGPYNEQFF. The CDR3 DNA is TGTGCCAGCAGCTTTGCGGGAGGGCCCTACAATGAGCAGTTCTTC.

The chain uses TRBV29-1 and TRBJ2-7; D is possibly TRBD1 (5 bases). This CDR3 is 12 amino acids long. The V end lost 4 bases, the J end lost 5 bases, and 12 bases lay between the germline ends. Per germline, CDR1 SQVTM and CDR2 ANQGSEA. CDR3 bases: TGCAGCGTTGGACAGAAAGACGACGAGCAGTACTTC. Translated, it gives CSVGQKDDEQYF.

This rearrangement joins TRBV28 to TRBJ2-1, with D possibly TRBD2 on 6 matching bases. The CDR3 extends over 17 amino acids. V was trimmed by 3 bases and J by 0 bases, leaving 15 bases between them. Germline values: CDR1 MDHEN, CDR2 SYDVKM. Here the CDR3 reads CASSFSGLASSYNEQFF. The CDR3 DNA reads as TGTGCCAGCAGTTTCAGCGGGCTCGCCAGCTCCTACAATGAGCAGTTCTTC.

The rearrangement joins TRBV5-5 to TRBJ2-2, with TRBD1 identical over 10 bases. The trim removed 0 bases at V and 0 bases at J, leaving 2 bases unmatched. The CDR3 totals 17 residues. CDR1 and CDR2 (germline): SGHKS, YYEKEE (reference sequence). CDR3 nucleotide sequence: TGTGCCAGCAGCTTGGCGGGGACAGGGGCGAACACCGGGGAGCTGTTTTTT. This gives the protein CASSLAGTGANTGELFF.

V is TRBV5-1 and J is TRBJ1-6; TRBD1 might be the D (6 bases). The germline V gene encodes CDR1 SGHRS and CDR2 YFSETQ. The CDR3 consists of 14 residues. The ends were cut back, 3 bases at V and 10 bases at J, with 14 bases in the middle. CDR3 sequence reads: CASSWGQGDSPLHF. In DNA, the CDR3 is TGCGCCAGCAGCTGGGGGCAGGGCGACTCACCCCTCCACTTT.

V usage is TRBV21-1 and J usage is TRBJ2-1; the listed D gene, TRBD1, was not tested against the DNA. TRBV21-1 is deemed a pseudogene. The CDR3 has 17 amino acids. The CDR3 region is CASSSQGTPSSYNEQFF. The CDR3 nucleotides are TGTGCCAGCAGCTCACAGGGTACCCCTAGCTCCTACAATGAGCAGTTCTTC.

Concerning this clone: This same CDR3 is encoded by further DNA sequences in the sample. J is TRBJ2-2 and V is TRBV6-5, with a possible D match to TRBD1 (6 bases). V lost 6 bases and J lost 3, with 11 bases in between. The germline V gene has CDR1 MNHEY and CDR2 SVGAGI. This CDR3 contains 14 residues. In DNA form, the CDR3 reads TGTGCCAGCAGCAGGGGTTTGGACACCGGGGAGCTGTTTTTT. Protein product: CASSRGLDTGELFF.

This chain uses TRBV6-5 with TRBJ1-3; 10 nucleotides agree with TRBD1. V trimming: 0 bases; J trimming: 8 bases; junction bases outside the gene matches: 4. Germline V CDR1 and CDR2: MNHEY, SVGAGI. This CDR3 is 15 amino acids long. As DNA, the CDR3 is TGTGCCAGCAGTTACTCGAGACAGGGGGCTGACACCATATATTTT. Translation: CASSYSRQGADTIYF.

The chain has TRBV3-1 (or the pseudogene TRBV3-2) and TRBJ2-4, with a tentative D call TRBD1 (6 bases). The CDR3 spans 16 residues. CDR1 is LGHDT and CDR2 is YNNKEL in the germline V gene (reference sequence). The V and J ends lost 3 bases and 0 bases respectively, with 12 bases between them. The CDR3 spells CASSHRTGLAKNIQYF. In DNA form, the CDR3 reads TGTGCCAGCAGCCACCGAACAGGGTTAGCCAAAAACATTCAGTACTTC.

V gene TRBV3-1 (or the pseudogene TRBV3-2) combines with J gene TRBJ2-7, with 7 bases that match TRBD2. The CDR3 consists of 16 residues. Germline CDR1 reads LGHDT; CDR2 reads YNNKEL (reference sequence). V shed 1 base and J 3 bases; nucleotides not matched to a gene: 9. CDR3 region: CASSQVSTGGIYEQYF. The DNA for the CDR3 is TGTGCCAGCAGCCAAGTTTCCACGGGGGGTATCTACGAGCAGTACTTC.

The V and J genes are TRBV10-3 and TRBJ2-2, with 15 bases aligning to TRBD2. CDR3 size: 18 residues. Trimming removed 4 bases from V and 9 bases from J; junction bases left unmatched: 12. Germline-derived CDR1 and CDR2 are ENHRY and SYGVKD. CDR3 in DNA: TGTGCCATCAGTGGGGTTGGACTAGCGGGAGGGCCGATTTGGGAGCTGTTTTTT. Its protein product is CAISGVGLAGGPIWELFF.

The chain links TRBV6-5 to TRBJ1-1; 9 bases agree with TRBD1. The CDR3 spans 14 residues. V lost 7 bases to trimming and J lost 6 bases; unmatched junction nucleotides: 9. Per the germline V gene, CDR1 is MNHEY and CDR2 is SVGAGI. CDR3 sequence (DNA): TGTGCCAGCACCGTTAGGGACAGGGTGGCTGAAGCTTTCTTT. Translating it yields CASTVRDRVAEAFF.

The chain recombines TRBV9 with TRBJ1-2, with 7 bases fitting TRBD1. Germline CDR1 is SGDLS and CDR2 is YYNGEE. There are 14 residues in the CDR3. V shed 0 bases and J 5 bases; nucleotides not matched to a gene: 4. Here the CDR3 reads CASSVGAGGYGYTF. CDR3 coding DNA: TGTGCCAGCAGCGTAGGGGCAGGGGGATATGGCTACACCTTC.

This clone is a singleton in its sample. The J gene is TRBJ2-1, the V gene TRBV2; the D gene is possibly TRBD2 (5 bases). V lost 5 bases and J 7 bases, leaving 21 bases between the germline ends. This CDR3 spans 16 amino acids. The germline V gene encodes CDR1 SNHLY and CDR2 FYNNEI. CDR3 in amino acids: CASSTLEAAVGNEQFF. The CDR3 DNA is TGTGCCAGCAGTACTTTAGAAGCGGCAGTTGGGAATGAGCAGTTCTTC. Looking up the rest from reference TRBV2 and TRBJ2-1 gives the full variable domain: EPEVTQTPSHQVTQMGQEVILRCVPISNHLYFYWYRQILGQKVEFLVSFYNNEISEKSEIFDDQFSVERPDGSNFTLKIRSTKLEDSAMYFCASSTLEAAVGNEQFFGPGTRLTVL.

This clone was seen once. The gene calls are TRBV4-1 and TRBJ1-4; TRBD1 matches 7 bases. Germline assignment: CDR1 MGHRA and CDR2 YSYEKL. V was pared by 0 bases and J by 3 bases, with 4 bases of the junction left unmatched. The CDR3 sequence is 16 residues long. CDR3 in DNA: TGCGCCAGCAGCCAAGAGACAGGGTTGGCTAATGAAAAACTGTTTTTT. Encoded protein: CASSQETGLANEKLFF.

The chain links TRBV29-1 to TRBJ2-3, with 7 bases identical to TRBD2. Germline CDR1 is SQVTM and CDR2 is ANQGSEA. This CDR3 has 10 amino acids. Trimming cost V 7 bases and J 6 bases; bases outside gene matches: 1. The CDR3 DNA sequence: TGCAGCGCCGGGGGGGATACGCAGTATTTT. Protein product: CSAGGDTQYF.